This T cell receptor (beta chain) stems from a study of cytomegalovirus exposure and HLA in healthy donors. General study points: Specificity for CMV antigens was confirmed in vitro for a few of the CMV-associated chains.

The CDR3 is 23 amino acids. The germline V gene has CDR1 MDHEN and CDR2 SYDVKM. V lost 6 bases to trimming and J lost 1 base; unmatched junction nucleotides: 27. Notes on this clone: Its cognate antigen is unknown.

PCR amplification relied on 60 Vbeta primers (plus 13 Jbeta primers). Sequencing used immunoSEQ multiplex PCR; TCRdb keeps in-frame clones, though not all of them. The sample lists fewer than 30,000 clones, 62% seen once, with roughly two fifths in the top ten. The chain couples TRBV28 to TRBJ2-3; 11 bases are a match to TRBD2. Sequencing was performed on PBMCs. This sequence originates from a male donor in good health and CMV-seropositive. The CDR3 sequence: CASSRTDSWRTSGFRGGTDTQYF. In DNA, the CDR3 is TGTGCCAGCAGCCGTACTGATTCTTGGCGGACTAGCGGGTTCCGGGGGGGCACAGATACGCAGTATTTT.